Listed here are 7 T cell receptor beta chains from one sample, sequenced in a study of blood T cell repertoires in COVID-19. The table came from immunoSEQ multiplex PCR; TCRdb's copy has only in-frame clones and leaves some out. The sample lists some 45,000 clones; approximately 95% were seen once. Sample: peripheral blood. The receptors here all came from a man in his 60s with COVID-19, enrolled during active disease.

The rearrangement joins TRBV5-3 to TRBJ2-7, with TRBD1 identical over 8 bases. TRBV5-3 is an open reading frame whose function is uncertain. The CDR3 loop spans 14 amino acids. Germline trimming cut 0 bases from V and 5 bases from J; bases unmatched to any gene: 4. CDR3 bases: TGTGCCAGAAGCTTGGGGTCAGGGGGCAACGAGCAGTACTTC. Translated, it gives CARSLGSGGNEQYF.

This chain's CDR3 is CAWTGGTGNTIYF. The CDR3 DNA reads as TGTGCCTGGACAGGGGGGACTGGAAACACCATATATTTT. This chain joins TRBV30 and TRBJ1-3; 7 positions match TRBD1. V shed 4 bases and J 2 bases; nucleotides not matched to a gene: 2. The germline V gene has CDR1 GTSNPN and CDR2 SVGIG (reference sequence). The CDR3 sequence is 13 residues long.

The chain uses TRBV3-1 (or the pseudogene TRBV3-2) and TRBJ1-2; 10 bases match TRBD1. This CDR3 comprises 13 residues. J gave up 8 bases and V 2 bases, and 2 bases lay outside the gene matches. Germline V CDR1 and CDR2: LGHDT, YNNKEL (reference sequence). The CDR3 loop reads CASSQRDRGGYTF. The DNA for the CDR3 is TGTGCCAGCAGCCAACGGGACAGGGGCGGCTACACCTTC.

The chain employs TRBV4-1 and TRBJ2-5; 10 bases match TRBD1. The CDR3 consists of 17 residues. V trimming: 2 bases; J trimming: 2 bases; junction bases outside the gene matches: 8. CDR1 and CDR2 from the germline V gene are MGHRA and YSYEKL. For the CDR3, the DNA is TGCGCCAGCAGCCAACACCCGGGACAGGGGAGGCAAGAGACCCAGTACTTC. This codes for CASSQHPGQGRQETQYF.

The chain uses TRBV6-5 and TRBJ2-3; D may be TRBD2 (5 bases). The CDR3 contains 16 residues. Germline-derived CDR1 and CDR2 are MNHEY and SVGAGI. V dropped 2 bases and J dropped 0 bases, with 12 bases sitting between them. The CDR3 sequence: CASSYRSGASTDTQYF. DNA for the CDR3: TGTGCCAGCAGTTACCGGAGCGGAGCTAGCACAGATACGCAGTATTTT.

This clone was seen just once. The CDR3 here is CASSLVGQGGTDTQYF. The CDR3 DNA reads TGTGCCAGCAGCTTGGTTGGCCAGGGGGGCACAGATACGCAGTATTTT. The rearrangement links TRBV5-4 to TRBJ2-3; 7 bases are a match to TRBD1. The junction had 5 bases not matched to a gene; V was cut back by 0 bases and J by 1 base. Germline CDR1 SGHNT, CDR2 YYREEE (reference sequence). The CDR3 totals 16 residues.

CDR3 DNA sequence: TGCGCCAGCAGCCAAGGATTCCAGGGAAACAATGAGCAGTTCTTC. Translating it yields CASSQGFQGNNEQFF. J is TRBJ2-1 and V is TRBV4-1; tentatively, D is TRBD1 (5 bases). V was clipped by 1 base and J by 5 bases, with 12 bases between them. Per the germline V gene, CDR1 is MGHRA and CDR2 is YSYEKL. This CDR3 is built from 15 residues.